The clone carrying this T cell receptor (beta chain) was observed a single time. The data were taken from a study of blood T cell repertoires in COVID-19. The germline V gene has CDR1 SGHRS and CDR2 YFSETQ. The CDR3 extends over 14 amino acids. J was trimmed by 4 bases and V by 5 bases; bases with no gene match: 3. Repertoires were generated with immunoSEQ multiplex PCR, while TCRdb's copy carries only in-frame clones and drops some. The repertoire consists of 68,000 or so clones, with 65% to 80% occurring once and the leading ten covering about 24%. The V gene is TRBV5-1, the J gene TRBJ2-2; 9 positions match TRBD2. The sample comprised peripheral blood. The origin of this receptor is a human donor in a cohort sampled during active COVID-19. The CDR3 here is CASSGGRGTGELFF. In DNA, the CDR3 is TGCGCCAGCAGTGGCGGGAGGGGCACCGGGGAGCTGTTTTTT.